The 26 T cell receptor beta chains below were found in one sample sequenced in a study of T cell responses to AZD1222 COVID-19 vaccine. Assay used: immunoSEQ multiplex PCR; TCRdb lists only in-frame clones, some missing. The sample yields some 140,000 clones, roughly nine tenths seen once. Sample: peripheral blood, taken on day 0 of AZD1222 vaccination. The receptors come from an adult in good health.

Note on this clone: Additional DNA sequences in this sample encode the identical CDR3. The chain carries TRBV30 and TRBJ1-1; D is possibly TRBD1 (5 bases). Germline-derived CDR1 and CDR2 are GTSNPN and SVGIG (reference sequence). V shed 2 bases and J shed 6 bases, with 7 bases lying between them. The CDR3 is 11 amino acids. The CDR3: CAWSLGAEAFF. In DNA, the CDR3 is TGTGCCTGGAGTTTAGGGGCTGAAGCTTTCTTT.

The V call is TRBV12-3 or TRBV12-4, the J call TRBJ1-2; the match to TRBD1 covers 9 bases. This CDR3 is built from 13 residues. The V gene end was trimmed by 6 bases and the J gene end by 6 bases; junction bases not matched to a gene: 5. DNA for the CDR3: TGTGCCAGCAGGACGACAGGGGGTGATGGCTACACCTTC. As protein: CASRTTGGDGYTF.

The chain links TRBV15 to TRBJ2-3; D unresolved. V lost 5 bases and J lost 6, with 15 bases in between. Germline V gene lookup returns CDR1 LNHNV and CDR2 YYDKDF (reference sequence). This CDR3 has 14 amino acids. The CDR3 sequence is CATSDRALTDTQYF. In DNA form, the CDR3 reads TGTGCCACCAGCGACCGGGCCCTCACGGATACGCAGTATTTT.

The chain uses TRBV11-1 and TRBJ1-1; D is undetermined. Germline V gene data show CDR1 as SGHAT and CDR2 as FQDESV (reference sequence). The CDR3 consists of 14 residues. The V and J ends lost 2 bases and 3 bases respectively, with 10 bases between them. CDR3 in DNA: TGTGCCAGCAGCTTAAGGAGGTTGGACACTGAAGCTTTCTTT. Its translation is CASSLRRLDTEAFF.

The chain joins TRBV29-1 to TRBJ1-1; 10 nucleotides match TRBD1. Germline V CDR1 and CDR2: SQVTM, ANQGSEA. The length of the CDR3 is 13 residues. V shed 4 bases and J 5 bases; nucleotides not matched to a gene: 4. CDR3 DNA sequence: TGCAGCGTTGGGACAGGGGGGAGAACTGAAGCTTTCTTT. Protein product: CSVGTGGRTEAFF.

The chain is built from TRBV11-2 and TRBJ2-5; 10 positions match TRBD2. J was trimmed by 5 bases and V by 4 bases; bases with no gene match: 4. CDR1 is SGHAT, CDR2 FQNNGV, per germline. The CDR3 spans 14 residues. The CDR3 DNA is TGTGCCAGCAGCTCTAGCGGGGGCGGGGAGACCCAGTACTTC. It is translated as CASSSSGGGETQYF.

This chain uses TRBV7-3 with TRBJ1-1, with TRBD1 matching over 8 bases. The CDR3 runs to 14 residues. Trimming cost V 9 bases and J 1 base; bases outside gene matches: 7. The germline V gene has CDR1 SGHTA and CDR2 FQGTGA. DNA of the CDR3: TGTGCCAGTCAAGACAGGGGATCGAACACTGAAGCTTTCTTT. Its translation: CASQDRGSNTEAFF.

The chain is built from TRBV6-5 and TRBJ1-2; 10 positions match TRBD1. Germline loops: CDR1 MNHEY, CDR2 SVGAGI. J lost 6 bases, V lost 5 bases, and 9 bases had no gene match. The CDR3 length is 15 residues. As DNA, the CDR3 is TGTGCCAGCAGTCAACGGGACAGGGGACTTCATGGCTACACCTTC. Its translation is CASSQRDRGLHGYTF.

V is TRBV5-4 and J is TRBJ2-5; no clear D. V lost 1 base, J lost 2 bases, and 3 bases lay in between. The CDR3 is 12 residues long. Germline CDR1 SGHNT, CDR2 YYREEE (reference sequence). Here the CDR3 reads CASSLWQETQYF. CDR3 nucleotides: TGTGCCAGCAGCTTGTGGCAAGAGACCCAGTACTTC.

The chain links TRBV19 to TRBJ1-5; D remains unclear. Trimming stripped 6 bases from V and 3 bases from J, with 9 bases between. Germline V gives CDR1 LNHDA, CDR2 SQIVND (reference sequence). The CDR3 has 13 amino acids. DNA for the CDR3: TGTGCCAGTAGGGACTCAATCAATCAGCCCCAGCATTTT. Residues: CASRDSINQPQHF.

The V gene is TRBV28, the J gene TRBJ2-7; 7 positions match TRBD1. The CDR3 is made up of 13 amino acids. Losses at the gene ends were 6 bases for V and 6 bases for J; bases not matched to a gene: 8. The germline V gene encodes CDR1 MDHEN and CDR2 SYDVKM. In DNA form, the CDR3 reads TGTGCCAGCAGAGTGACAGGGTTCGGCGAGCAGTACTTC. Translating it yields CASRVTGFGEQYF.

This clone was seen only a few times. The CDR3 DNA is TGCGCCACTCGACAGGGAGATTCACCCCTCCACTTT. It codes for CATRQGDSPLHF. The chain employs TRBV10-2 and TRBJ1-6; 7 bases agree with TRBD1. Germline CDR1 and CDR2: WSHSY and SAAADI. V was pared by 10 bases and J by 8 bases, with 5 bases of the junction left unmatched. The CDR3 has 12 residues.

V usage is TRBV30 and J usage is TRBJ1-5; TRBD1 matches 8 bases. Trimming cost V 3 bases and J 9 bases; bases outside gene matches: 13. Germline V gene lookup returns CDR1 GTSNPN and CDR2 SVGIG (reference sequence). The CDR3 contains 15 residues. The CDR3 coding sequence is TGTGCCTGGAGGGGAAAGGGACAGGTCAAGCTGCCCCAGCATTTT. This sequence encodes CAWRGKGQVKLPQHF.

CDR3 sequence reads: CASSRRWSGAYNEQFF. As DNA, the CDR3 is TGTGCCAGCAGCCGCCGATGGAGCGGAGCCTACAATGAGCAGTTCTTC. V and J are TRBV14 and TRBJ2-1, with a tentative D call TRBD2 (5 bases). V lost 4 bases, J lost 2 bases, and 15 bases lay in between. Per the germline V gene, CDR1 is SGHDN and CDR2 is FVKESK. The CDR3 is 16 residues long.

The rearrangement joins TRBV4-1 to TRBJ2-5; 9 bases agree with TRBD1. Losses at the gene ends were 3 bases for V and 2 bases for J; bases not matched to a gene: 7. CDR1 and CDR2 (germline): MGHRA, YSYEKL. The CDR3 loop spans 16 amino acids. This chain's CDR3 is CASSQGTGYKQETQYF. The CDR3, as DNA: TGCGCCAGCAGCCAGGGGACAGGGTACAAACAAGAGACCCAGTACTTC.

A single count supports this clone. CDR3 sequence: CASERQGLGNTIYF. CDR3 DNA: TGTGCCAGCGAGAGACAGGGCCTTGGAAACACCATATATTTT. This chain links TRBV2 with TRBJ1-3, with 7 bases matching TRBD1. Germline V gene sequence: CDR1 SNHLY, CDR2 FYNNEI. The CDR3 totals 14 residues. J gave up 3 bases and V 8 bases, and 7 bases lay outside the gene matches.

The chain employs TRBV7-2 and TRBJ2-7; D tentatively reads TRBD1 or TRBD2 (5 bases each). Trimming shortened V by 7 bases and J by 5 bases, and 24 bases separated the two germline ends. This CDR3 comprises 16 residues. CDR1 and CDR2 (germline): SGHTA, FQGNSA. CDR3 DNA: TGTGCCAGCACAACCCCACTTCTTGCCAGAGGGGACGAGCAGTACTTC. Its protein product is CASTTPLLARGDEQYF.

Regarding this clone: Other DNA sequences from this sample encode an identical CDR3 as well. The chain has TRBV29-1 and TRBJ2-5; D gene uncertain. Trimming took 1 base from V and 5 from J, leaving 11 bases between them. CDR1 is SQVTM and CDR2 is ANQGSEA in the germline V gene. This CDR3 has 13 amino acids. CDR3 in DNA: TGCAGCGTTGAAGTTTCTAGGCGGGAGACCCAGTACTTC. Protein sequence: CSVEVSRRETQYF.

This sequence joins TRBV19 and TRBJ1-5; maybe TRBD1 (6 bases). Germline V gives CDR1 LNHDA, CDR2 SQIVND (reference sequence). V was trimmed by 3 bases and J by 6 bases, leaving 9 bases between them. This CDR3 comprises 13 residues. The CDR3, as DNA: TGTGCCAGTAGTATGGGGGCTTTTCAGCCCCAGCATTTT. This codes for CASSMGAFQPQHF.

The chain is built from TRBV19 and TRBJ2-4; 10 bases are a match to TRBD1. CDR1 is LNHDA and CDR2 is SQIVND in the germline V gene (reference sequence). Unmatched junction bases numbered 11, after V lost 4 bases and J lost 5 bases. The CDR3 is 17 amino acids. The CDR3: CASSTLPGQGKQNIQYF. CDR3 bases: TGTGCCAGTAGTACCTTACCGGGACAGGGGAAGCAAAACATTCAGTACTTC.

This sequence joins TRBV20-1 and TRBJ1-6, with TRBD1 matching 9 bases. The CDR3 has 15 residues. The V gene end was trimmed by 3 bases and the J gene end by 9 bases; junction bases not matched to a gene: 9. Germline assignment: CDR1 DFQATT and CDR2 SNEGSKA (reference sequence). CDR3 coding DNA: TGCAGTGCTAGTGACCTCCCGACAGGGGGTTCACCCCTCCACTTT. This codes for CSASDLPTGGSPLHF.

The chain combines TRBV10-3 with TRBJ2-1, with TRBD2 identical over 8 bases. The CDR3 has 15 amino acids. V was clipped by 2 bases and J by 9 bases; unmatched bases: 9. Germline V CDR1 and CDR2: ENHRY, SYGVKD. CDR3 in amino acids: CAISEHVVAGTEQFF. DNA of the CDR3: TGTGCCATCAGTGAGCACGTAGTAGCGGGAACTGAGCAGTTCTTC.

The rearrangement joins TRBV30 to TRBJ1-2; maybe TRBD1 (6 bases). The CDR3 sequence is 14 residues long. Trimming removed 4 bases at V and 2 bases at J, with 14 bases between. CDR1 and CDR2 (germline): GTSNPN, SVGIG (reference sequence). The CDR3 protein is CAWTPGQGNYGYTF. CDR3 bases: TGTGCCTGGACCCCTGGGCAGGGGAACTATGGCTACACCTTC.

The genes are TRBV7-2 and TRBJ1-4; D possibly corresponds to TRBD1 (5 bases). This CDR3 is 14 amino acids long. V lost 5 bases to trimming and J lost 4 bases, with 11 bases between them. CDR1 SGHTA and CDR2 FQGNSA come from the germline V gene. The DNA for the CDR3 is TGTGCCAGCAGCGAGACAGCGGGTAATGAAAAACTGTTTTTT. Protein: CASSETAGNEKLFF.

The chain carries TRBV15 and TRBJ1-2; D might be TRBD1 (6 bases). Germline V gene sequence: CDR1 LNHNV, CDR2 YYDKDF (reference sequence). The length of the CDR3 is 14 residues. Trimming removed 5 bases at V and 0 bases at J, with 10 bases between. The CDR3 bases are TGTGCCACCAGCCTTGACAGGACTAACTATGGCTACACCTTC. Translation gives CATSLDRTNYGYTF.

CDR3 in DNA: TGTGCTAGTGGCCAATATGGGGAGTGGGACGAGCAGTACTTC. Residues: CASGQYGEWDEQYF. The chain has TRBV12-5 and TRBJ2-7; D perhaps matches TRBD2 (5 bases). Trimming cost V 6 bases and J 5 bases, with 17 bases left between them. The CDR3 sequence is 14 residues long. CDR1 and CDR2 (germline): LGHNT, FRNRAP.